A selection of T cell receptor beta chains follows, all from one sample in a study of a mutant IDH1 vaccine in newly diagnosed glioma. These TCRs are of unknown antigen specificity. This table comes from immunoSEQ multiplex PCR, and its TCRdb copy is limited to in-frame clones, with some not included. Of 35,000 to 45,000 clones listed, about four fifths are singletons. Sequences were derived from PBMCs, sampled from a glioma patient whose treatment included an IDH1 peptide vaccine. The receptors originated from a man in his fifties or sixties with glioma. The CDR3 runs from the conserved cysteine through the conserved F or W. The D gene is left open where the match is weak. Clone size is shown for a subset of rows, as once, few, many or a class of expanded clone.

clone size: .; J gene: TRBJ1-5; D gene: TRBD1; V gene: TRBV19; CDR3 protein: CARSRGRNQPQHF; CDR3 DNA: TGTGCCAGGAGCAGGGGGAGAAATCAGCCCCAGCATTTT
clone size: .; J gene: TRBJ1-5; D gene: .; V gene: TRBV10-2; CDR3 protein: CASSEAGYNQPQHF; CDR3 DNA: TGCGCCAGCAGTGAGGCAGGCTACAATCAGCCCCAGCATTTT
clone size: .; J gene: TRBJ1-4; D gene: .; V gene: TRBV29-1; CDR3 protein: CSVVGEYEKLFF; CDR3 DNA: TGCAGCGTTGTTGGGGAGTATGAAAAACTGTTTTTT
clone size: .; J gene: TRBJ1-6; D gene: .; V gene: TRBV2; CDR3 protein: CASSGAGRRDSPLHF; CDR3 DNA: TGTGCCAGCAGTGGCGCAGGGCGAAGGGATTCACCCCTCCACTTT
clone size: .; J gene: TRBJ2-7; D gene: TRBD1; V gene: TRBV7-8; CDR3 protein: CASSYGTGNYEQYF; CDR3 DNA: TGTGCCAGCAGCTACGGGACAGGGAACTACGAGCAGTACTTC
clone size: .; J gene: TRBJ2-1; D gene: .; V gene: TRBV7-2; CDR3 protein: CASSLSATNEQFF; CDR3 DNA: TGTGCCAGCAGCCTCTCGGCGACCAATGAGCAGTTCTTC
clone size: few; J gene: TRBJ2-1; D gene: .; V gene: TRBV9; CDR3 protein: CASSEKGSYNEQFF; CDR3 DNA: TGTGCCAGCAGCGAGAAGGGGTCCTACAATGAGCAGTTCTTC
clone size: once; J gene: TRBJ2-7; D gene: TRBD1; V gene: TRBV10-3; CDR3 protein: CAISLTQGERYEQYF; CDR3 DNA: TGTGCCATCAGCCTCACACAGGGGGAGAGATACGAGCAGTACTTC
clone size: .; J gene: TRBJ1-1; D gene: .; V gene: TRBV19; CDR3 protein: CASSDRLNTEAFF; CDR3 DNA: TGTGCCAGTAGTGACAGATTGAACACTGAAGCTTTCTTT
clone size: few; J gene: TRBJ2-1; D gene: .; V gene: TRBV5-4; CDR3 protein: CASSLNSGNEQFF; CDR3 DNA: TGTGCCAGCAGCTTGAATAGTGGCAATGAGCAGTTCTTC
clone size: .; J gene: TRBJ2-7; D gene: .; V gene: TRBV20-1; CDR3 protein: CSASQGNEQYF; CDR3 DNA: TGCAGTGCGAGTCAGGGAAACGAGCAGTACTTC
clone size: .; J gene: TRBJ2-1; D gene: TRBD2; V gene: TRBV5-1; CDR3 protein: CASSAALASSYNEQFF; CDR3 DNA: TGCGCCAGCAGCGCCGCACTAGCGAGCTCCTACAATGAGCAGTTCTTC
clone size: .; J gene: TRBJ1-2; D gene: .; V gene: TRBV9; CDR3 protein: CASSPPGHYGYTF; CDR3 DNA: TGTGCCAGCAGCCCCCCGGGCCACTATGGCTACACCTTC
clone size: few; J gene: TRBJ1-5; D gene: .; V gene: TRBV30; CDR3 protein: CAWSRGRDQPQHF; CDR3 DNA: TGTGCCTGGAGTAGAGGAAGAGATCAGCCCCAGCATTTT
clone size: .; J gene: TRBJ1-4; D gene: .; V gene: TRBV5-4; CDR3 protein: CASSLEPGFNEKLFF; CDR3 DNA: TGTGCCAGCAGCTTGGAGCCGGGCTTTAATGAAAAACTGTTTTTT
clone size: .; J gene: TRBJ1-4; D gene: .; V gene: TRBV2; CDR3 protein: CASSWGATNEKLFF; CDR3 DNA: TGTGCCAGCAGTTGGGGTGCAACTAATGAAAAACTGTTTTTT
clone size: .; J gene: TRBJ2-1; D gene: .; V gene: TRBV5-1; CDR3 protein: CASSLFGGNNEQFF; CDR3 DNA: TGCGCCAGCAGCTTGTTCGGCGGAAACAATGAGCAGTTCTTC
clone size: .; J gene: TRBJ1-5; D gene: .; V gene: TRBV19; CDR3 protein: CASSMGEGYRNQPQHF; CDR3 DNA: TGTGCCAGTAGTATGGGAGAGGGGTATCGCAATCAGCCCCAGCATTTT
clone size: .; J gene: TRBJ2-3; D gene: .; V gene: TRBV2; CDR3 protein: CASRPTDTQYF; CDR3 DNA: TGTGCCAGCAGACCGACCGATACGCAGTATTTT
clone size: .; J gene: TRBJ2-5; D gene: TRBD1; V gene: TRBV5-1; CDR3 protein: CASSPRGQQLQETQYF; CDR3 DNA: TGCGCCAGCAGCCCGAGGGGACAGCAACTCCAAGAGACCCAGTACTTC
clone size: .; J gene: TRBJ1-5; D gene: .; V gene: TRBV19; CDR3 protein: CASSITDRTQPQHF; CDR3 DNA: TGTGCCAGTAGTATAACGGACAGAACTCAGCCCCAGCATTTT
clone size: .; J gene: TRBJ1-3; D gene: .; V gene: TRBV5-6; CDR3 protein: CASSLVGGSSGNTIYF; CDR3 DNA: TGTGCCAGCAGCTTGGTTGGGGGGTCCTCTGGAAACACCATATATTTT
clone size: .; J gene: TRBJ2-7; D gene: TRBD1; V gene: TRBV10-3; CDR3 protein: CAISDGTGGYEQYF; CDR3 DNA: TGTGCCATCAGTGACGGGACAGGCGGGTACGAGCAGTACTTC
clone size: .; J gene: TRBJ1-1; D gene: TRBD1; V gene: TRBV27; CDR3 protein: CASRYRGVNTEAFF; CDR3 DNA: TGTGCCAGCAGGTACAGGGGGGTGAACACTGAAGCTTTCTTT
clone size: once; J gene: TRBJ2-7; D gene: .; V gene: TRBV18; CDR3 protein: CASSPTKGQAPYF; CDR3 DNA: TGTGCCAGCTCACCGACTAAAGGGCAGGCCCCGTACTTC
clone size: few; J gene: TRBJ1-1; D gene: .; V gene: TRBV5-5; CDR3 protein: CASSSAVRRTEAFF; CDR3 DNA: TGTGCCAGCAGCTCTGCAGTCAGGAGGACTGAAGCTTTCTTT
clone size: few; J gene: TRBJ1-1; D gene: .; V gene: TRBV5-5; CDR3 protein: CASSLGRSMNTEAFF; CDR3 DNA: TGTGCCAGCAGCTTGGGGCGGTCTATGAACACTGAAGCTTTCTTT
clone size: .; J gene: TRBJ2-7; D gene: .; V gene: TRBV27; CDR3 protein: CASSFTGTAPYEQYF; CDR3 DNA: TGTGCCAGCAGTTTCACCGGGACCGCCCCCTACGAGCAGTACTTC
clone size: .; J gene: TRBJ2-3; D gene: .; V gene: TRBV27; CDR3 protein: CASSPNKDTQYF; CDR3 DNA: TGTGCCAGCAGTCCTAACAAAGATACGCAGTATTTT
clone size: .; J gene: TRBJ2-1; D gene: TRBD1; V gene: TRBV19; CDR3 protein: CASSIFPRDRDRGEQFF; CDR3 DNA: TGTGCCAGTAGTATATTTCCCCGGGACAGGGACAGGGGTGAGCAGTTCTTC
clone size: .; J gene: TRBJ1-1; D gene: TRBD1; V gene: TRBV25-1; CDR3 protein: CASTSPTGTGNTEAFF; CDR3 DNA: TGTGCCAGCACCTCACCGACAGGGACTGGGAACACTGAAGCTTTCTTT
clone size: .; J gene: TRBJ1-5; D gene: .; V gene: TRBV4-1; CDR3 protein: CASSQGDIISQPQHF; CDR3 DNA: TGCGCCAGCAGCCAAGGGGACATTATCAGTCAGCCCCAGCATTTT
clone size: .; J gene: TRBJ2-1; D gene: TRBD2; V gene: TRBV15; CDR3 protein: CATSRGASGRAVVNEQFF; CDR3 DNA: TGTGCCACCAGCAGAGGGGCTAGCGGGAGGGCCGTCGTTAATGAGCAGTTCTTC
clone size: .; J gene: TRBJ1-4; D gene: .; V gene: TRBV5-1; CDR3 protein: CASTRSRGDEKLFF; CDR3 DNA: TGCGCCAGTACCAGGAGCAGGGGTGACGAAAAACTGTTTTTT
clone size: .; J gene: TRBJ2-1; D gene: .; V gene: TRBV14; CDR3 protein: CASSLQTGPYNEQFF; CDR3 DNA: TGTGCCAGCAGCCTCCAAACAGGTCCTTACAATGAGCAGTTCTTC
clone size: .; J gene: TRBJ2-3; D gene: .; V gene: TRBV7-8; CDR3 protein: CASSLVGSVGTDTQYF; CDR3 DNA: TGTGCCAGCAGCTTAGTGGGTAGCGTCGGGACAGATACGCAGTATTTT
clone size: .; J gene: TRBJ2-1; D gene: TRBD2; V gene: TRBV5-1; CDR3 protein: CASSLGTSGRGSEFF; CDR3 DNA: TGCGCCAGCAGCCTGGGGACTAGCGGGAGAGGGTCGGAGTTCTTC
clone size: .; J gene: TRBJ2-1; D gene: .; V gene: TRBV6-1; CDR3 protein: CASKDTLAEQFF; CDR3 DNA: TGTGCCAGCAAAGACACACTCGCTGAGCAGTTCTTC
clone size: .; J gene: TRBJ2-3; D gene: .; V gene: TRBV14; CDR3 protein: CASSQRRDRTDTQYF; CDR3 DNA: TGTGCCAGCAGCCAAAGGCGGGATCGCACAGATACGCAGTATTTT
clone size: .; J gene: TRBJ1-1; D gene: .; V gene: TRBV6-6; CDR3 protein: CASSYSGANTEAFF; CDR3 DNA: TGTGCCAGCAGTTACTCGGGGGCGAACACTGAAGCTTTCTTT
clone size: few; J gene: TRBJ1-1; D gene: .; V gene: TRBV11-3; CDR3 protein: CASSLDGREGNTEAFF; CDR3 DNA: TGTGCCAGCAGCTTAGATGGTAGGGAGGGGAACACTGAAGCTTTCTTT